This TCR beta chain was profiled in a study of liver allograft versus peripheral blood T cells. Study as a whole: Comparisons were made between T cell receptor repertoires found in transplanted livers and those circulating in recipients' peripheral blood.

Overall study findings and caveats: Repertoires of T cell receptors that resided inside liver allografts reportedly differed from those in peripheral blood.

TCRdb analysed the reads with MiXCR anew, one entry per CDR3 protein. The repertoire holds thousands of distinct CDR3 sequences, with 16% as singletons. This clonotype showed up many times. The antigen is not known. The V and J ends lost 6 bases and 7 bases respectively, with 14 bases between them. Germline V gives CDR1 KGHSH, CDR2 LQKENI. The CDR3 has 13 amino acids. The chain joins TRBV18 to TRBJ2-3; perhaps TRBD2 as D (5 bases). The origin of this receptor is a human patient who had a liver transplant. These T cells may partly come from the graft donor. This CDR3 reads CASSHASLHTQYF. In DNA form, the CDR3 reads TGTGCCAGCTCGCATGCTAGCCTACATACGCAGTATTTT.